This T cell receptor beta chain was identified during a study of glioma-infiltrating T cells. Study-wide results and limits: Only very few CDR3 sequences appeared in both tissue and blood. Non-neoplastic patients had below-expected tissue-blood divergence, while all gliomas exceeded expectation.

The CDR3 extends over 15 amino acids. Trimming took 3 bases from V and 6 from J; bases not matched to a gene: 9. Germline V lookup: CDR1 LGHDT, CDR2 YNNKEL (reference sequence). TCR alpha and beta CDR3 regions were amplified from RNA using iRepertoire nested multiplex PCR. MiXCR was run by TCRdb on the multiplex PCR reads, yielding one entry per CDR3 protein. The sample contains around 99,000 distinct CDR3 sequences, 25% to 30% of which appear only once. This clonotype was counted only a few times. Antigen unknown. The receptor was derived from a human donor with low-grade glioma or glioblastoma, undergoing nonglioma brain surgery, or in good health (not recorded which). The sequenced sample was glioma tissue, nonneoplastic brain tissue, or PBMCs (not recorded which). The rearrangement joins TRBV3-1 to TRBJ2-5, with 8 bases that match TRBD1. CDR3 sequence reads: CASSHNGQGRKTQYF. Written as DNA, the CDR3 is TGTGCCAGCAGCCATAATGGACAGGGTCGAAAGACCCAGTACTTC.